This TCR beta chain was documented in a study of blood T cell repertoires in COVID-19 (TCRdb year 2020). In terms of the full investigation: Samples from collaborators originated in the United States, Italy and Spain and spanned both the acute and convalescent phases of COVID-19. Where available, HLA class I and class II types were obtained from metadata supplied by the sample provider rather than from assay-based typing. A de-identified subject ID, COVID-19 status, age in years and sex were almost always included in the sample metadata. Subjects who had been exposed to COVID-19, were actively infected with it, or had recovered from it provided the deeply sampled blood TCRbeta repertoires that made up the dataset. The material from the prospective study consisted of cDNA or gDNA derived from T cells, B-cell-depleted T cells, or PBMCs. A freely available public database, intended as a resource for researchers studying the immune response to SARS-CoV-2, is where the repertoires were released. The samples were drawn from two sources: the first 160 participants of the ongoing ImmuneRACE study, and fewer than 1,500 subjects contributed by 6 global collaborators. What the research found in general, with its limitations: The amount of clinical and demographic metadata varied by source and participant and was provided uncurated.

The immunoSEQ Assay, a bias-controlled multiplex PCR, was used to amplify TCRbeta CDR3 regions from genomic DNA. On the study's bioinformatics: The number of nucleated cells in each sample was estimated from the amplification of reference gene primers within the assay. Sequence reads were collapsed and filtered to measure the absolute abundance of every unique TCRbeta CDR3 rearrangement. For each sample, productive Simpson clonality was calculated by taking the square root of Simpson's diversity index across productive rearrangements. Held by TCRdb, this immuneACCESS table contains in-frame sequences only and omits some clones. Under half of the omission traces to an unresolved V gene where checked; the cause of the rest is unknown. For V, J and clone size, that table is used; D and trimming come from the DNA. Within this sample are 150,000 to 200,000 clones, with about 83% of them counted one time only. Of the sample, about 8.3% is held by the ten largest clones.

To note about this clone: This receptor's antigen is unknown. No base qualities exist here, and no much larger clone lies one base off it.

Whole blood was collected in K2EDTA tubes by collaborating institutions according to the institutions' own protocols. Collaborator samples were shipped for TCRbeta analysis as frozen whole blood, isolated PBMCs, or DNA extracted from either sample type. The TCR comes from a man aged 60 to 69 with acute or convalescent COVID-19. Specimen: peripheral blood.

This receptor has the CDR3 CASSQDLTDTSNQPQHF. The bases read TGTGCCAGCAGCCAAGATCTGACAGACACTAGCAATCAGCCCCAGCATTTT. The chain couples TRBV4-2 to TRBJ1-5; perhaps TRBD1 is the D gene, with 5 bases matching. At the junction V is shortened by 0 bases and J by 0 bases, with 12 bases in between. The CDR3 holds 17 amino acids from the cysteine to the phenylalanine. This entry keeps only the CDR3 DNA: 51 bases, framed from base 1. CDR1 and CDR2, looked up from the germline V gene, are LGHNA and YNFKEQ.